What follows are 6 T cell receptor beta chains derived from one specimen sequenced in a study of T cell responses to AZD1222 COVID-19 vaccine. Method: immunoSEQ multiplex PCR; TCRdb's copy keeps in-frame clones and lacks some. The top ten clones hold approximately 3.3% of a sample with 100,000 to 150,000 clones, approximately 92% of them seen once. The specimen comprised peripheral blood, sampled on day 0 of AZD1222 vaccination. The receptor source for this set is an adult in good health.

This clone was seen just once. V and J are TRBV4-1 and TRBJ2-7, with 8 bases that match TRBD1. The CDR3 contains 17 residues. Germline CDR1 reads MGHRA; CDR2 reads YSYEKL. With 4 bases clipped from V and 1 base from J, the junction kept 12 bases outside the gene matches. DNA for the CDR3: TGCGCCAGCAGCCTACAGGGGGGACGGTTAGGATCCTACGAGCAGTACTTC. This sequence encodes CASSLQGGRLGSYEQYF.

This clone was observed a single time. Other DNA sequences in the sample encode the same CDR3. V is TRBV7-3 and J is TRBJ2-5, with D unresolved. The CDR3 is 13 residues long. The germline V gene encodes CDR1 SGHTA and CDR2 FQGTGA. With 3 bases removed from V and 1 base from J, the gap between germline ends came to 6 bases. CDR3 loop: CASSLRFQETQYF. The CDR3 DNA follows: TGTGCCAGCAGCTTGCGGTTCCAAGAGACCCAGTACTTC.

DNA of the CDR3: TGCGCCAGCAGCCAAGATTTGACACTAGCGGGAATCCTCCGCGAGCAGTACTTC. As protein: CASSQDLTLAGILREQYF. The genes are TRBV4-1 and TRBJ2-7; 10 bases fit TRBD2. CDR3 length: 18 amino acids. Germline trimming cut 0 bases from V and 6 bases from J; bases unmatched to any gene: 14. From germline, CDR1 is MGHRA and CDR2 YSYEKL.

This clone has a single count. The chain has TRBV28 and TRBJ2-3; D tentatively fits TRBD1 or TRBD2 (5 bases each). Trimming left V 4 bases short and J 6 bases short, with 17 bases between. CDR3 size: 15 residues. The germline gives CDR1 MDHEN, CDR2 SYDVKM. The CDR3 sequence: CASSSSGAGPDTQYF. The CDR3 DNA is TGTGCCAGCAGTTCTTCCGGGGCCGGGCCGGATACGCAGTATTTT.

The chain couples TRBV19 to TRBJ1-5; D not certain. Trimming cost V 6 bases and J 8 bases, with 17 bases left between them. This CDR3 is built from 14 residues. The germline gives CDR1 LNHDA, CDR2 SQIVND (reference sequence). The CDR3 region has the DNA TGTGCCAGTAGCCCCCCCATTTCTGCGAAGCCCCAGCATTTT. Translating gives CASSPPISAKPQHF.

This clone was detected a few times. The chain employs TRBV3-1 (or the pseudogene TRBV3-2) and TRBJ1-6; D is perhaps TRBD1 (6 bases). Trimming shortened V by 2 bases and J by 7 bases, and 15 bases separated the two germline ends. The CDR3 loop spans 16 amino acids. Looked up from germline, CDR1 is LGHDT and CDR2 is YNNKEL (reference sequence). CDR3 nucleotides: TGTGCCAGCAGCCAAAAGGGCGGGGGGGCGAATTCACCCCTCCACTTT. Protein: CASSQKGGGANSPLHF.